This TCR beta chain was sequenced during a study of shared clonotypes between healthy human individuals. Findings and limits, study-wide: Approximately 5% was the fraction of naive CD4 clonotypes found shared across a few donors. Among the subsets, naive ones generally showed larger estimated richness than memory ones.

CD45RO-negative cells were positively selected for CCR7, leaving out terminally differentiated effector memory CD45RA+ cells. As regards this clone: The antigen is not known.

Deep was the level at which the assay was run. Sequencing was performed with immunoSEQ multiplex PCR; in TCRdb, only in-frame clones are kept and a portion is missing. The sample consists of more than 500,000 clones, around 95% of them appearing once. The clonotype was recovered from a woman aged 25 to 39 in good health. The material sequenced was naive CD8+ T cells sorted from blood.

DNA for the CDR3: TGTGCCAGCAGCGGGGGACTAGCGGAACCAAACACCGGGGAGCTGTTTTTT. Translated: CASSGGLAEPNTGELFF. The V gene is TRBV9, the J gene TRBJ2-2, with 11 nucleotides matching TRBD2. Germline V gene data show CDR1 as SGDLS and CDR2 as YYNGEE. V trimming: 3 bases; J trimming: 2 bases; junction bases outside the gene matches: 6. The CDR3 is 17 amino acids.